This TCR beta chain came from a study of blood T cell repertoires in COVID-19 (TCRdb year 2020). Context from the whole study: Collaborator samples came from the United States, Italy and Spain and covered acute and convalescent phases of COVID-19. Deeply sampled blood TCRbeta repertoires from subjects exposed to, actively infected with, or recovered from COVID-19 were included in the dataset. The samples were drawn from the first 160 participants of the ongoing ImmuneRACE study and from 950 to 1,500 subjects provided by 6 global collaborators. The material from the prospective study consisted of cDNA or gDNA derived from T cells, B-cell-depleted T cells, or PBMCs. The repertoires were released in a freely available public database meant as a resource for research on the immune response to SARS-CoV-2. The sample metadata nearly always contained a de-identified subject ID, COVID-19 status, age in years and sex. HLA class I and class II types, where available, came from metadata supplied by the sample provider rather than from assay-based typing.

Broader findings and caveats from the paper: How much clinical and demographic metadata was included differed by source and by participant, and the metadata was provided uncurated.

V is shortened by 5 bases, J by 5 bases, and the region joining them spans 8 bases. Taken from the germline V gene (reference sequence), the CDR1 and CDR2 loops are PRHDT and FYEKMQ. Measured from the cysteine to the phenylalanine, the CDR3 is 12 residues long. Only the CDR3 DNA stays, 36 bases, in frame from base 1. In the prospective study, participants were roughly 18 to 100 years old, resided in fewer than 25 geographic areas of the United States, and were enrolled through a virtual design. To assign participants to cohorts, the prospective study relied on clinical history that participants themselves reported in a screening survey and a study questionnaire. ImmuneRACE Cohort 3 recovered participants were defined by two consecutive negative NP/OP PCR tests, healthcare professional clearance, or symptom resolution. Mobile phlebotomists in the prospective study collected whole blood, serum and a nasopharyngeal or oropharyngeal swab from every participant. Additional blood draws and questionnaires over an approximately 2-month period could optionally be provided by prospective study participants. Before DNA extraction, blood samples from the prospective study were shipped at room temperature or frozen.

TCRbeta CDR3 regions were amplified from genomic DNA using the immunoSEQ Assay, a bias-controlled multiplex PCR. The original methods were these. Nucleated cell counts per sample were estimated from amplification of reference gene primers within the assay. Sequence reads were collapsed and filtered to measure the absolute abundance of every unique TCRbeta CDR3 rearrangement. For each sample, productive Simpson clonality was calculated as the square root of Simpson's diversity index across productive rearrangements. TCRdb provides this immuneACCESS table in a form limited to in-frame rearrangements. Some clones are lacking; in checked studies, under half of them reflect an unresolved V gene, and why the rest are absent is not known. The V and J calls and clone size were taken over from that table, and D and trimming were inferred from the DNA. This sample comprises 140,000 or so clones, around 81% of them detected only once. The top ten constitute around 6.5% of the sample.

Concerning this clone itself: Which antigen it targets is not known. One base away there is no much larger clone; base qualities are not given.

The chain links TRBV13 with TRBJ2-3; the D gene is unclear. The sequenced material came from PBMCs or T cells enriched from blood (not recorded which). This receptor was obtained from a woman aged 40-49 years who had recovered from COVID-19. The CDR3 protein sequence reads: CASSPRRDTQYF. The DNA sequence reads TGTGCCAGCAGCCCGCGTCGAGATACGCAGTATTTT.